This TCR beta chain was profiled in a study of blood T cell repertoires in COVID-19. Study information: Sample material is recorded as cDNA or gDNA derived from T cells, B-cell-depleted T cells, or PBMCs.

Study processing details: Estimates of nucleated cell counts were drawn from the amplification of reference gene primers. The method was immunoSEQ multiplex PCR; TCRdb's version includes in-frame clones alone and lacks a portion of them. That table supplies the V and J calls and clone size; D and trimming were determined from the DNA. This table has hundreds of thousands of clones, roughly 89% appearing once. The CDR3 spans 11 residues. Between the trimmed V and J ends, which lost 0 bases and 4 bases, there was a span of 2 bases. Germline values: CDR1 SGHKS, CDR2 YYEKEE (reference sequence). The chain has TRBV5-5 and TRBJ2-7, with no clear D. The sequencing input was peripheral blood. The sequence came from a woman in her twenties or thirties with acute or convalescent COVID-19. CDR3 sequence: CASSLAYEQYF. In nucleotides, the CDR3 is TGTGCCAGCAGCTTGGCTTACGAGCAGTACTTC.